This T cell receptor (beta chain) is drawn from a study of T cell repertoires in cytomegalovirus infection. CDR3 length equals 13 residues. V was trimmed by 6 bases and J by 6 bases, leaving 12 bases between them. Germline V gene data show CDR1 as MNHNS and CDR2 as SASEGT. Whole-study findings and limits: Accumulated public TCR beta family frequency recognized individuals carrying CMV together with the relevant HLA.

TCRdb re-analysed the reads in MiXCR, keeping a single row per CDR3 protein. The sample includes some 900,000 distinct CDR3 sequences, approximately 29% of them seen just once. Comment on this clonotype: Its antigen is undetermined. This CDR3 is missing its conserved last phenylalanine or tryptophan, likely due to a read error.

The chain employs TRBV6-1 and TRBJ2-1; either TRBD1 or TRBD2 may supply D (5 bases each). The sample in question was cultured CD8+ T cells from PBMCs, obtained from culture after CMV antigen stimulation. The sequence derives from a human donor in good health (CMV status not recorded). Some clones in this sample may be carry-over from other donors' samples. CDR3 sequence reads: CASRVRESNEQFS. The CDR3 bases are TGTGCCAGCAGAGTCAGGGAGTCCAATGAGCAGTTCTCC.